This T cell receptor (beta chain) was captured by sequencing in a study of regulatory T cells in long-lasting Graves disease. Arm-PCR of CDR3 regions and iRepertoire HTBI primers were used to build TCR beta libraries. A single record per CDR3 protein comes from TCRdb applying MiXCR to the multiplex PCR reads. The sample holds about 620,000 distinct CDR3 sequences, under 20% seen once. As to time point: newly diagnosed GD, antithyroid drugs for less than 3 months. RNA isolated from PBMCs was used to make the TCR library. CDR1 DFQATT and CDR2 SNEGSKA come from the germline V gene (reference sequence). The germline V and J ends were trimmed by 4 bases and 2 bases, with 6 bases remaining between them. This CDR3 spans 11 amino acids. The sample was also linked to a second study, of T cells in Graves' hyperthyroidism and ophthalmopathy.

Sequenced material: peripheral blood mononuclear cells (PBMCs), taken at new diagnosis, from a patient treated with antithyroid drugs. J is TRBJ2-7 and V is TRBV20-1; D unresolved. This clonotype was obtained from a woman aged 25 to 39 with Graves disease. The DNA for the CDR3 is TGCAGTGCTACATATACCTACGAGCAGTACTTC. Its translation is CSATYTYEQYF.